This T cell receptor beta chain was recorded in a study of metastatic and nonmetastatic thyroid tumors. About the research overall: Samples came from malignant and benign thyroid patients, and repertoires were compared across blood and tumor or nodule tissue. Overall study findings and caveats: Reported TCR beta diversity, measured in blood and tumor, was significantly higher for malignant thyroid tumors than for benign nodules.

Every patient was untreated before thyroid surgery. CDR1 is MGHDK, CDR2 SYGVNS, per germline. Trimming stripped 3 bases from V and 8 bases from J, with 11 bases between. The CDR3 is 12 residues long. Many counts were recorded for this clone. The antigen remains unidentified. MiXCR reprocessed the PCR reads for TCRdb. The sample has under 95,000 clones, over 9.5% seen once. The chain is built from TRBV25-1 and TRBJ2-7; D remains ambiguous. Sequencing was performed on blood. This TCR came from a female donor with papillary thyroid cancer or a benign thyroid nodule (not recorded which). Some clones in this sample may be carry-over from other donors' samples. CDR3 nucleotides: TGTGCCAGCAGTGATGTTTCGGGCCAGCAGTACTTC. Translation: CASSDVSGQQYF.